The next 5 T cell receptor beta chains were all read from a single sample in a study of T-cell reconstitution after alpha-beta-depleted transplantation in children. Preparation of the TCRbeta library used unique molecular identifiers. Each CDR3 protein gets one entry after TCRdb re-called the PCR reads with MiXCR. The sample has a few hundred thousand distinct CDR3 sequences, over 20% seen once. The sequencing here drew on PBMCs, taken before TCRalphabeta/CD19-depleted stem cell transplant. The receptors stem from a boy in the first two years of life with Wiskott-Aldrich syndrome, due to receive a stem cell transplant.

The sample holds a few counts of this clonotype. CDR3 region: CASSLTSNTEAFF. CDR3 nucleotides: TGTGCCAGCAGTTTGACTTCGAACACTGAAGCTTTCTTT. The chain couples TRBV12-3 or TRBV12-4 to TRBJ1-1; D not resolved. Between the trimmed V and J ends, which lost 3 bases and 1 base, there was a span of 6 bases. This CDR3 comprises 13 residues.

The rearrangement joins TRBV5-1 to TRBJ1-2; 7 nucleotides line up with TRBD1. Trimming removed 3 bases from V and 2 bases from J; junction bases left unmatched: 13. The CDR3 sequence is 17 residues long. CDR1 and CDR2 from the germline V gene are SGHRS and YFSETQ. The CDR3: CASSSSTTRGGNYGYTF. CDR3 sequence (DNA): TGCGCCAGCAGCTCGTCGACGACTCGAGGGGGCAACTATGGCTACACCTTC.

This chain connects TRBV3-1 to TRBJ1-1; 7 nucleotides agree with TRBD1. Germline V CDR1 and CDR2: LGHDT, YNNKEL (reference sequence). Trimming at V came to 5 bases and at J to 6 bases, leaving 6 bases not matched to a gene. This CDR3 is 13 amino acids long. The chain's CDR3 is CASSLQGIPEAFF. The CDR3 DNA is TGTGCCAGCAGCTTACAGGGGATCCCTGAAGCTTTCTTT.

This clonotype has ten or more counts. The chain joins TRBV5-1 to TRBJ2-7; 8 positions agree with TRBD1. Germline V gene sequence: CDR1 SGHRS, CDR2 YFSETQ. Trimming removed 5 bases from V and 2 bases from J; junction bases left unmatched: 6. This CDR3 comprises 14 residues. The CDR3 loop reads CASRTGTGPYEQYF. The CDR3, as DNA: TGCGCCAGCAGGACCGGGACAGGACCCTACGAGCAGTACTTC.

About this clonotype: One end of the junction does not line up with germline, which may come from a read error. The chain is built from TRBV12-3 or TRBV12-4 and TRBJ2-5; TRBD2 aligns across 7 bases. CDR3 length: 11 residues. Written as DNA, the CDR3 is TGTGCCAGCAGTCGAGGGACTACCGTGGACTTC. Amino acid sequence: CASSRGTTVDF.